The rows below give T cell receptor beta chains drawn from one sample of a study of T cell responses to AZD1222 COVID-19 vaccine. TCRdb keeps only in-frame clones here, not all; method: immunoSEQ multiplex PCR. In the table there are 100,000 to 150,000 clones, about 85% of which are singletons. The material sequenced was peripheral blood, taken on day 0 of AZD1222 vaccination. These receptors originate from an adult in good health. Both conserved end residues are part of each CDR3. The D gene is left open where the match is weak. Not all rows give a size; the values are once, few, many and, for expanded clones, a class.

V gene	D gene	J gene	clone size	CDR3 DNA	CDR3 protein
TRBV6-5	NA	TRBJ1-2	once	TGTGCCACTCAGGGCTATTATGGCTACACCTTC	CATQGYYGYTF
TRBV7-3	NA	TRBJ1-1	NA	TGTGCCAGCAGCTTAACCATGAACACTGAAGCTTTCTTT	CASSLTMNTEAFF
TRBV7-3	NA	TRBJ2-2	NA	TGTGCCAGCAGCTTAGAGACAGGGACTAACACCGGGGAGCTGTTTTTT	CASSLETGTNTGELFF
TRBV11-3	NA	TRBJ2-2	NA	TGTGCCAGCAGCTTAGATCTAGGGCGAGGTACCGGGGAGCTGTTTTTT	CASSLDLGRGTGELFF
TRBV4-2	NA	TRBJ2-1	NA	TGTGCCAGCAGCCAGGAAATCGACCTAAACAATGAGCAGTTCTTC	CASSQEIDLNNEQFF
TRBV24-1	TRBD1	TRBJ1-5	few	TGTGCCACCGGGGAGGGGGCGGGCAATCAGCCCCAGCATTTT	CATGEGAGNQPQHF
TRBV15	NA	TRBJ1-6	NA	TGTGCCACCAGCAGGGACATTCGTCGCTATAATTCACCCCTCCACTTT	CATSRDIRRYNSPLHF
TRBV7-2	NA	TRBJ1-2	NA	TGTGCCAGCAGCTTAGTCGGTAACGGGGGCTACACCTTC	CASSLVGNGGYTF
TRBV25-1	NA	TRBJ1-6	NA	TGTGCCAGCAAGTTAGGGGGGATCAATAATTCACCCCTCCACTTT	CASKLGGINNSPLHF
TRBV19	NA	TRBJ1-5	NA	TGTGCCAGTAGTGTAGAGAATAGCAATCAGCCCCAGCATTTT	CASSVENSNQPQHF
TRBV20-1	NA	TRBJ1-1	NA	TGCAGTGCTGGTGGTCAGTTCGCTGAAGCTTTCTTT	CSAGGQFAEAFF
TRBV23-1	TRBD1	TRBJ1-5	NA	TGCGCCAGCAGTCAACGACAGGGAGGCAATCAGCCCCAGCATTTT	CASSQRQGGNQPQHF
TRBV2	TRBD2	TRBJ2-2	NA	TGTGCCAGTACCGAGCGGGAGGAATCCGGGGAGCTGTTTTTT	CASTEREESGELFF
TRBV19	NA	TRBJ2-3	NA	TGTGCCAGTAGTGGGCAGAATACAGATACGCAGTATTTT	CASSGQNTDTQYF
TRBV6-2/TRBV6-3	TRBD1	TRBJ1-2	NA	TGTGCCAGCAGTTACTCCCGACAGGGAGCTAACTATGGCTACACCTTC	CASSYSRQGANYGYTF
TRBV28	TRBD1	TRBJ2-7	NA	TGTGCCAGCAGTTTCCCGCCTCCCGGGACAGCTCTTACCCACTACGAGCAGTACTTC	CASSFPPPGTALTHYEQYF
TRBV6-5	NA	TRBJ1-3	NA	TGTGCCAGCAGCTCCCGGGACATTTCTGGAAACACCATATATTTT	CASSSRDISGNTIYF
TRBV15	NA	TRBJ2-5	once	TGTGCCACCAGCAGAGGAGACAGTAAGGGTGAGACCCAGTACTTC	CATSRGDSKGETQYF
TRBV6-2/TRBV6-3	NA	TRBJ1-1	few	TGTGCCAGCAGTTACAGCGGTGGAGGCACTGAAGCTTTCTTT	CASSYSGGGTEAFF
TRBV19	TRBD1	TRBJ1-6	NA	TGTGCCAGTAGTATAGAATGGGGGACAGTTACCTATAATTCACCCCTCCACTTT	CASSIEWGTVTYNSPLHF
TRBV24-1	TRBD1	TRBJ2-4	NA	TGTGCCACCAGTGAAAGACAGGGAGCCAAAAACATTCAGTACTTC	CATSERQGAKNIQYF
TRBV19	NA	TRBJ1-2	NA	TGTGCCACCAGTGGTAACTATGGCTACACCTTC	CATSGNYGYTF
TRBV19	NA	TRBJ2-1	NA	TGTGCCAGTAGTCCGACTCCGAGGGGATACAATGAGCAGTTCTTC	CASSPTPRGYNEQFF
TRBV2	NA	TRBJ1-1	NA	TGTGCCAGCAGTGAAAGGGTGACAGGTGAAGCTTTCTTT	CASSERVTGEAFF
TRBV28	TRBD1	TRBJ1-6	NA	TGTGCCAGCAGTTCCTCGGACAGGGATAATTCACCCCTCCACTTT	CASSSSDRDNSPLHF
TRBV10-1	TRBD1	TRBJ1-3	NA	TGCGCCAGCGCCGGGCCAGGGGGGGACACCATATATTTT	CASAGPGGDTIYF
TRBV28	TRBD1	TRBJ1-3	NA	TGTGCCAGCAGCCCAGGGGGTCTGGCTGGAAACACCATATATTTT	CASSPGGLAGNTIYF
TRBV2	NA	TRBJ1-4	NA	TGTGCCAGCAGTGAAGCGCTTCGGCAGGCAACTAATGAAAAACTGTTTTTT	CASSEALRQATNEKLFF
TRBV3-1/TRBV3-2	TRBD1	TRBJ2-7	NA	TGTGCCAGCAGGTCGACAGGGGGCGAGCAGTACTTC	CASRSTGGEQYF
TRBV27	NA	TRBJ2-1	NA	TGTGCCAGCAGCTCCGCGCTCTCCTACAATGAGCAGTTCTTC	CASSSALSYNEQFF
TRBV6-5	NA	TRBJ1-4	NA	TGTGCCAGCAGTTACTCGAGGGGCCCTAATGAAAAACTGTTTTTT	CASSYSRGPNEKLFF
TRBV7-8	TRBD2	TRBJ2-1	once	TGTGCCAGCAGCCGTGCTAGCGGTTCTAGAAATGAGCAGTTCTTC	CASSRASGSRNEQFF
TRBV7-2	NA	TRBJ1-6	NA	TGTGCCAGCAGCTTAGTATTGGGATATAATTCACCCCTCCACTTT	CASSLVLGYNSPLHF
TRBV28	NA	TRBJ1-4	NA	TGTGCCAGCAGTTTACCGCAGGGCTCTAATGAAAAACTGTTTTTT	CASSLPQGSNEKLFF
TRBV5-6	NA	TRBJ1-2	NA	TGTGCCAGCAGCCCGGACTTGGGTTCTCCCTATGGCTACACCTTC	CASSPDLGSPYGYTF
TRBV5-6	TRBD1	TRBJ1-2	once	TGTGCCAGCAGCGATGAGACAGGGAGCTATGGCTACACCTTC	CASSDETGSYGYTF
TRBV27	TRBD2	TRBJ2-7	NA	TGTGCCAGCAGTTCGCCGGGAGGGCCTCTCTCCTACGAGCAGTACTTC	CASSSPGGPLSYEQYF
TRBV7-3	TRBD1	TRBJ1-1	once	TGTGCCAGCAGCCCTAACGGACAGGACGACCGGGCTTTCTTT	CASSPNGQDDRAFF
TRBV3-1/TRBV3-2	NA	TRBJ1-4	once	TGTGCCAGCAGCCCGTGGGCAGGGGATTTCGTCGGTAATGAAAAACTGTTTTTT	CASSPWAGDFVGNEKLFF
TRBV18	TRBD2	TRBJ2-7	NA	TGTGCCAGCTCACCCCCGGGACTAGCGGGGTACGAGCAGTACTTC	CASSPPGLAGYEQYF
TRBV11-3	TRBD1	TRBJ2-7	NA	TGTGCCAGCAGCTTAGGTGGGACAGGGTTGGGCGAGCAGTACTTC	CASSLGGTGLGEQYF
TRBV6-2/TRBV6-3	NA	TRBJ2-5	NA	TGTGCCAGCAGTTCCAGACTAGTTCAGTACTTC	CASSSRLVQYF
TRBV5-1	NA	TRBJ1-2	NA	TGCGCCAGCAGCCCGGAGGGAAGGTATGGCTACACCTTC	CASSPEGRYGYTF
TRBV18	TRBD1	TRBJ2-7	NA	TGTGCCAGCTCACCTCCCGGGACAGGGAAAAACGAGCAGTACTTC	CASSPPGTGKNEQYF
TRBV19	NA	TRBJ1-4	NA	TGTGCCAGTAGTACCTCAGGGATATGGAAAACTAATGAAAAACTGTTTTTT	CASSTSGIWKTNEKLFF